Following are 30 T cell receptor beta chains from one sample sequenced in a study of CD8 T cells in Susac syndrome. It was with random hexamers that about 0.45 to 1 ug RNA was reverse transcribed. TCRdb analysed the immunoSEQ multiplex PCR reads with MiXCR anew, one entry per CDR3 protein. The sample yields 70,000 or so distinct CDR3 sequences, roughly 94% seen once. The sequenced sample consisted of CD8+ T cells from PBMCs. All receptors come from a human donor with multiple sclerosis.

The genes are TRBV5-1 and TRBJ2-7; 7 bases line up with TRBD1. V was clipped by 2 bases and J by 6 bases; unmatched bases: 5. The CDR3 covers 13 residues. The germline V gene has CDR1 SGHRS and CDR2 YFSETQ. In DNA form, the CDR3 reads TGCGCCAGCAGCTTTCCCCGACAGGGCGAGCAGTACTTC. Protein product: CASSFPRQGEQYF.

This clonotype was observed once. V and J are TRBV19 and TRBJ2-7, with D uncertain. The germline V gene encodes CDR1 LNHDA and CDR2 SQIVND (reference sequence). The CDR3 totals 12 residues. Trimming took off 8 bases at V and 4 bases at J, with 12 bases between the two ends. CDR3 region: CASRATFYEQYF. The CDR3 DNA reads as TGTGCCAGTCGGGCCACTTTTTACGAGCAGTACTTC.

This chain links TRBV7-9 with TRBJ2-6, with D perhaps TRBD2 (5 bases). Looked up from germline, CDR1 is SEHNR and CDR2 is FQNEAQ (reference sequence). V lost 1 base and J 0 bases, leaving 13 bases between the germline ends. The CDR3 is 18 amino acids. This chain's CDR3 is CASSLVRGLSSGANVLTF. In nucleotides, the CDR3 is TGTGCCAGCAGCTTAGTTCGGGGTCTAAGCTCTGGGGCCAACGTCCTGACTTTC.

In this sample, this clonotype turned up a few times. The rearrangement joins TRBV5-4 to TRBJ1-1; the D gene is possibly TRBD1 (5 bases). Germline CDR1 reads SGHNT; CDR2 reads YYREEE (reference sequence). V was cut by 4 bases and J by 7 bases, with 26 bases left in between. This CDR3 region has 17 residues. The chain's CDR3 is CASSQSGGDFGPVEAFF. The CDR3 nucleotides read TGTGCCAGCAGCCAGTCGGGGGGGGACTTTGGTCCGGTTGAAGCTTTCTTT. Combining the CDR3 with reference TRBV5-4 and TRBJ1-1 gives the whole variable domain ETGVTQSPTHLIKTRGQQVTLRCSSQSGHNTVSWYQQALGQGPQFIFQYYREEENGRGNFPPRFSGLQFPNYSSELNVNALELDDSALYLCASSQSGGDFGPVEAFFGQGTRLTVV.

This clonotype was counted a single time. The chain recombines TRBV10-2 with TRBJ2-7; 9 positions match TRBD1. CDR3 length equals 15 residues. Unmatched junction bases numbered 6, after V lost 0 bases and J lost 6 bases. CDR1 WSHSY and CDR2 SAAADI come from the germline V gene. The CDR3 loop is CASSESGTGNSEQYF. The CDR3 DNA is TGCGCCAGCAGTGAGTCCGGGACAGGGAACAGCGAGCAGTACTTC.

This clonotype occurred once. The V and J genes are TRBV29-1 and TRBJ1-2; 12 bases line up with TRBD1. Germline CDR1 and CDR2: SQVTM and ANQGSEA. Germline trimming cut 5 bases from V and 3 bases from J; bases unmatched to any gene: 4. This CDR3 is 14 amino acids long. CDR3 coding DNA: TGCAGCGTTCCCGGGACAGGGGGCTACTATGGCTACACCTTC. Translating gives CSVPGTGGYYGYTF.

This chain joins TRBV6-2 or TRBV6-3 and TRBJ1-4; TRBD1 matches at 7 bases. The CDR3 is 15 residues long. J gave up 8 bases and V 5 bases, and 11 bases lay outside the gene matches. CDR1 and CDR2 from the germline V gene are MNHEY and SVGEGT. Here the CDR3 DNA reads TGTGCCAGCAGTGGTGCCGACAGGGAAAGCGAAAAACTGTTTTTT. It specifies CASSGADRESEKLFF.

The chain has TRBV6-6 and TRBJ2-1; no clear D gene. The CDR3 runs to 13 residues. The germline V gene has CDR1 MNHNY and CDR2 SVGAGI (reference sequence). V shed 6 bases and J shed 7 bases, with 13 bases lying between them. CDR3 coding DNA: TGTGCCAGCAGCCAACTTGAAGAGAATGAGCAGTTCTTC. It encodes CASSQLEENEQFF.

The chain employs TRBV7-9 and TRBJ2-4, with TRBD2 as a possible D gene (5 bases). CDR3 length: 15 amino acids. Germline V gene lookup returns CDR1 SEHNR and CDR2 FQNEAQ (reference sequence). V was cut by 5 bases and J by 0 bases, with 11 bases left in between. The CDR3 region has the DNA TGTGCCAGCAGCGGCGCGGGTCTAGCCAAAAACATTCAGTACTTC. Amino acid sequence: CASSGAGLAKNIQYF.

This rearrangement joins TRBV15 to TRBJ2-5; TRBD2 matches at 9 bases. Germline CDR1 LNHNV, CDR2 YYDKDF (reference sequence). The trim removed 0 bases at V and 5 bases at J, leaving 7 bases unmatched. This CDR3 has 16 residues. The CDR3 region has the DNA TGTGCCACCAGCAGAGATGGCGGGAGGGCCGTGGAGACCCAGTACTTC. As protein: CATSRDGGRAVETQYF.

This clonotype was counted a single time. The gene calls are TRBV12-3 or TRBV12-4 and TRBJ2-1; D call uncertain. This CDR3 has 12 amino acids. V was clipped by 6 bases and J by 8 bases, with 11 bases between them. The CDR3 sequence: CASSPIGDEQFF. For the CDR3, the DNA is TGTGCCAGCAGCCCGATCGGCGATGAGCAGTTCTTC.

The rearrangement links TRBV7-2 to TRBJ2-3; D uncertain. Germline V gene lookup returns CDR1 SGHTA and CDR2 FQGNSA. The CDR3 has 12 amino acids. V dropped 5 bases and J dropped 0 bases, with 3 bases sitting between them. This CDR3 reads CASSDSTDTQYF. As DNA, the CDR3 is TGTGCCAGCAGCGATAGCACAGATACGCAGTATTTT. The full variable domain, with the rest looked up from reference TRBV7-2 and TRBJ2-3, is GAGVSQSPSNKVTEKGKDVELRCDPISGHTALYWYRQSLGQGLEFLIYFQGNSAPDKSGLPSDRFSAERTGGSVSTLTIQRTQQEDSAVYLCASSDSTDTQYFGPGTRLTVL.

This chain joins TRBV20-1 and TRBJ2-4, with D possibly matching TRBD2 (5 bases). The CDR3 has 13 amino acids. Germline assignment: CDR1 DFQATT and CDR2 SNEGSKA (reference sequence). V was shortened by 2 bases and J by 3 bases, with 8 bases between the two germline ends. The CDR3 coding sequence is TGCAGTGCTAGAACGAGGGACAAAAACATTCAGTACTTC. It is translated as CSARTRDKNIQYF.

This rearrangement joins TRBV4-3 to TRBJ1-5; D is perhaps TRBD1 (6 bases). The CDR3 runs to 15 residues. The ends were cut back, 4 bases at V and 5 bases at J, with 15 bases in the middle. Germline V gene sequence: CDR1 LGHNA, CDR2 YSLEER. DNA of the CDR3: TGCGCCAGCAGCCCGGAGCTGGGGACACATCAGCCCCAGCATTTT. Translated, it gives CASSPELGTHQPQHF.

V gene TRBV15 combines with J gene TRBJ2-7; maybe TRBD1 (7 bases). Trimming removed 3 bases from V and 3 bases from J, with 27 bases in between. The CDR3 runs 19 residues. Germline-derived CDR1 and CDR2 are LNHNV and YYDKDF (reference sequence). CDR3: CATSSTAGLTAGGGYEQYF. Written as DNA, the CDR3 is TGTGCCACCAGCAGCACGGCTGGGTTGACGGCAGGGGGAGGCTACGAGCAGTACTTC.

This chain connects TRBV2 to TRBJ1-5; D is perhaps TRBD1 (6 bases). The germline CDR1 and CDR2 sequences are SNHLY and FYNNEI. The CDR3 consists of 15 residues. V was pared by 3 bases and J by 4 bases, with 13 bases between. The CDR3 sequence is CASSDLPQGNQPQHF. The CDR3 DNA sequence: TGTGCCAGCAGTGATCTCCCCCAGGGGAATCAGCCCCAGCATTTT.

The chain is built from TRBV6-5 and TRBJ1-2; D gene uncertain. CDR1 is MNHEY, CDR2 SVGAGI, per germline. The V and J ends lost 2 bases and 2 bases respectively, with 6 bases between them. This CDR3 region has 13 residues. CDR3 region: CASSYQENYGYTF. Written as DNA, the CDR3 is TGTGCCAGCAGTTACCAGGAGAACTATGGCTACACCTTC.

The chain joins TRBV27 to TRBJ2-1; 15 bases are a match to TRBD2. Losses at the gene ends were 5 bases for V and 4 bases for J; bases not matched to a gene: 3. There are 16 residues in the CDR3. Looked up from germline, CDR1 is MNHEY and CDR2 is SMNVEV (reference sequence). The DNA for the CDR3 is TGTGCCAGCAGTGGGGGGACTAGCGGGGGGTACAATGAGCAGTTCTTC. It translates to CASSGGTSGGYNEQFF.

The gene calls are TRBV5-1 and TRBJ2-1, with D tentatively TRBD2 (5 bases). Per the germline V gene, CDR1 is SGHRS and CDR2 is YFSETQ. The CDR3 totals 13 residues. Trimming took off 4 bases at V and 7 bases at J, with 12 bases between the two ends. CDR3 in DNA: TGCGCCAGCAGCCCGGAACTAGAAAATGAGCAGTTCTTC. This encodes CASSPELENEQFF.

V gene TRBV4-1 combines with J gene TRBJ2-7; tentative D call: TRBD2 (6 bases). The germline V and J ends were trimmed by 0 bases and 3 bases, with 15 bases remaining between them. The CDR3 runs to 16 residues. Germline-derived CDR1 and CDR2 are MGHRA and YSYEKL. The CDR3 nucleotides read TGCGCCAGCAGCCAAGATACGGCGGGACCCGGCTACGAGCAGTACTTC. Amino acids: CASSQDTAGPGYEQYF.

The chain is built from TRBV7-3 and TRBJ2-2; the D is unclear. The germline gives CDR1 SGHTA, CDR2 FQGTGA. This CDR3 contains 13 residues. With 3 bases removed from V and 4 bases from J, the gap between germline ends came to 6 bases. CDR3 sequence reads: CASSFGSTGELFF. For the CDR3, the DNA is TGTGCCAGCAGCTTTGGCAGCACCGGGGAGCTGTTTTTT.

For the CDR3, the DNA is TGCAGTGCTAGTTCGTGGAGATACCAAGAGACCCAGTACTTC. This codes for CSASSWRYQETQYF. The chain links TRBV20-1 to TRBJ2-5; no reliable D call. V dropped 3 bases and J dropped 0 bases, with 11 bases sitting between them. CDR3 size: 14 residues. CDR1 is DFQATT, CDR2 SNEGSKA, per germline (reference sequence).

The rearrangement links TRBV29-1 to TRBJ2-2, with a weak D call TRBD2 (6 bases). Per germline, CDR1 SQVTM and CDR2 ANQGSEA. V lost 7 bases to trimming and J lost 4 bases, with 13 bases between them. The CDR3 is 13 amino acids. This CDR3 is CSGEDFLTGELFF. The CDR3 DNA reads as TGCAGCGGGGAGGACTTCCTCACCGGGGAGCTGTTTTTT.

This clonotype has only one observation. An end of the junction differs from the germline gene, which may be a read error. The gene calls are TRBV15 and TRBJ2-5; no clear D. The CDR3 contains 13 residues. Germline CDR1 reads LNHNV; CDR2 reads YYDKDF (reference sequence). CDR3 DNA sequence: TGTGCCACCAGCGGAGACTTTTCGGGGACCCAGTACTTC. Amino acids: CATSGDFSGTQYF. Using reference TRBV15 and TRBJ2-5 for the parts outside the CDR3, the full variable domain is DAMVIQNPRYQVTQFGKPVTLSCSQTLNHNVMYWYQQKSSQAPKLLFHYYDKDFNNEADTPDNFQSRRPNTSFCFLDIRSPGLGDTAMYLCATSGDFSGTQYFGPGTRLLVL.

As DNA, the CDR3 is TGTGCCAGCAGCTTGATCGGACAGGGGGCCGGGGAGCTGTTTTTT. Translation gives CASSLIGQGAGELFF. This chain uses TRBV5-4 with TRBJ2-2; 10 bases are shared with TRBD1. This CDR3 comprises 15 residues. Germline V gene sequence: CDR1 SGHNT, CDR2 YYREEE (reference sequence). With V trimmed by 1 base and J by 6 bases, 3 bases remained unmatched.

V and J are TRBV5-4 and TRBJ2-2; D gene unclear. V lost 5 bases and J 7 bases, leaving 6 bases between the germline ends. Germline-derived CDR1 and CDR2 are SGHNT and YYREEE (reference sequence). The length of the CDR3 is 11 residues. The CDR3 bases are TGTGCCAGCAGGCAAAACGGGGAGCTGTTTTTT. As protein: CASRQNGELFF.

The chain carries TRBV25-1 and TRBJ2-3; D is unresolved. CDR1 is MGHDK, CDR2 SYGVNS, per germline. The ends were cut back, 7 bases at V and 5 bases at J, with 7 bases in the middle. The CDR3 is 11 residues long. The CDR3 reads CASTPGDTQYF. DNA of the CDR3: TGTGCCAGCACCCCTGGAGATACGCAGTATTTT.

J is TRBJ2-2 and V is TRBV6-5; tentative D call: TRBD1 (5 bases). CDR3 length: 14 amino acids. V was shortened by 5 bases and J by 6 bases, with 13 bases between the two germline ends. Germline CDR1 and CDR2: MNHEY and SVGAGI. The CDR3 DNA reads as TGTGCCAGCAGTACAGGTCCGGGCGCCGGGGAGCTGTTTTTT. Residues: CASSTGPGAGELFF.

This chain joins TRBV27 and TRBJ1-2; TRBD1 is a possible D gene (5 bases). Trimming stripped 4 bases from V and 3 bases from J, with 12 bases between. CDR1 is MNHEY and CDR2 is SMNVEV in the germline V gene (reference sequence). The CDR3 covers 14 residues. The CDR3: CASSSRGSHYGYTF. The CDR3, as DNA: TGTGCCAGCAGTTCGAGGGGCTCCCACTATGGCTACACCTTC.

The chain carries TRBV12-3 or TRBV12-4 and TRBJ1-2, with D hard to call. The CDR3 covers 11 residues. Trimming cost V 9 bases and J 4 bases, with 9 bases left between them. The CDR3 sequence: CASLGVYGYTF. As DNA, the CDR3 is TGTGCCAGTCTGGGTGTCTATGGCTACACCTTC.